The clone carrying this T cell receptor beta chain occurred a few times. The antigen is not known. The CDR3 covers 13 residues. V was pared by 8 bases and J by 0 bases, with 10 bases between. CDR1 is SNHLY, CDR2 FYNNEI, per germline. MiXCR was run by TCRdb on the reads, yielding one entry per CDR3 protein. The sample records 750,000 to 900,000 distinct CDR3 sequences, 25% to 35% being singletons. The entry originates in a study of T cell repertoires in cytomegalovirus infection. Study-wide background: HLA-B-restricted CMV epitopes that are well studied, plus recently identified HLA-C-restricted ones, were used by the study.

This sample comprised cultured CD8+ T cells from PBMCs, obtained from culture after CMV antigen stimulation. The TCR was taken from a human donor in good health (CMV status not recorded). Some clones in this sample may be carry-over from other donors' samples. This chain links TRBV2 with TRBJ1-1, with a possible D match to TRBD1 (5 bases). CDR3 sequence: CASVRGLNTEAFF. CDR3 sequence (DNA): TGTGCCAGCGTGCGGGGACTGAACACTGAAGCTTTCTTT.